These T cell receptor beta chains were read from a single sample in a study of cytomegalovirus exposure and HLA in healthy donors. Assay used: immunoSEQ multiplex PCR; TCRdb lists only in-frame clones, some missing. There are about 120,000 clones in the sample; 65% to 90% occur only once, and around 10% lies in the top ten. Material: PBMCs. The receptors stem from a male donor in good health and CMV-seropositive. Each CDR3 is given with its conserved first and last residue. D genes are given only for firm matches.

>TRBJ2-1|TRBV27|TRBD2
CASSIRGLAETGYNEQFF
TGTGCCAGCAGTATTCGCGGACTAGCGGAGACAGGTTACAATGAGCAGTTCTTC
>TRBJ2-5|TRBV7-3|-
CASSYRVQETQYF
TGTGCCAGCAGCTACAGAGTCCAAGAGACCCAGTACTTC
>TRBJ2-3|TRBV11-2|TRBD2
CASSPYSSGATDTQYF
TGTGCCAGCAGCCCTTACTCGAGCGGGGCCACAGATACGCAGTATTTT
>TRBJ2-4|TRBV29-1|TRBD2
CSVLLAGDGSQYF
TGCAGCGTTCTACTAGCGGGAGATGGCAGTCAGTACTTC
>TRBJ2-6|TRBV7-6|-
CASSLGVSPSSGANVLTF
TGTGCCAGCAGCTTAGGCGTCAGTCCTAGTTCTGGGGCCAACGTCCTGACTTTC
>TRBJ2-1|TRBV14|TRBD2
CASSLLAGAGNEQFF
TGTGCCAGCAGCCTCCTAGCGGGAGCAGGGAATGAGCAGTTCTTC
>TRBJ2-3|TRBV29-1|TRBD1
CSVAGQGNTDTQYF
TGCAGCGTTGCTGGACAGGGAAACACAGATACGCAGTATTTT
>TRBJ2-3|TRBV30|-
CAWSRVARTDTQYF
TGTGCCTGGAGTAGAGTAGCGCGCACAGATACGCAGTATTTT
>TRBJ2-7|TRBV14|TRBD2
CASRLTGTSSREQYF
TGTGCCAGCAGATTAACCGGGACTAGCTCCCGCGAGCAGTACTTC
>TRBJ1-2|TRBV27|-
CASSKGGGPNYGYTF
TGTGCCAGCAGCAAGGGGGGGGGCCCGAACTATGGCTACACCTTC
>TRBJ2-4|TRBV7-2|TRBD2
CASSLLAGGKYF
TGTGCCAGCAGCTTACTAGCGGGGGGGAAGTACTTC